These 14 T cell receptor beta chains were sequenced from one sample in a study of CD8 T cells in Susac syndrome. Reverse transcription of about 0.45 to 1 ug RNA was performed with random hexamers. TCRdb re-called the immunoSEQ multiplex PCR reads through MiXCR, storing one row per CDR3 protein. The sample has around 130,000 distinct CDR3 sequences; 96% are singletons. Sequencing input: CD4+ T cells from PBMCs. These receptor sequences come from a human donor with Susac syndrome.

This rearrangement joins TRBV27 to TRBJ2-1, with 9 bases that match TRBD1. Germline CDR1 reads MNHEY; CDR2 reads SMNVEV (reference sequence). Trimming cost V 6 bases and J 6 bases; bases outside gene matches: 9. This CDR3 spans 15 amino acids. The CDR3 DNA reads as TGTGCCAGCAGCCCGGACAGGGGTGGGTTCAATGAGCAGTTCTTC. This codes for CASSPDRGGFNEQFF.

V gene TRBV20-1 combines with J gene TRBJ2-7; 8 bases agree with TRBD1. The CDR3 spans 14 residues. The germline V gene encodes CDR1 DFQATT and CDR2 SNEGSKA (reference sequence). V lost 3 bases to trimming and J lost 2 bases; unmatched junction nucleotides: 6. CDR3 residues: CSASRDRPTYEQYF. For the CDR3, the DNA is TGCAGTGCTAGCAGGGACAGGCCTACCTACGAGCAGTACTTC.

The J gene is TRBJ1-4, the V gene TRBV9, with 7 bases that match TRBD1. The CDR3 runs 15 residues. V gave up 2 bases and J gave up 6 bases; unmatched junction bases: 7. Per germline, CDR1 SGDLS and CDR2 YYNGEE. This CDR3 reads CASSVGDRVDEKLFF. In DNA, the CDR3 is TGTGCCAGCAGCGTTGGCGACAGGGTTGATGAAAAACTGTTTTTT. The full variable domain, in which reference TRBV9 and TRBJ1-4 provide the parts outside the CDR3, is DSGVTQTPKHLITATGQRVTLRCSPRSGDLSVYWYQQSLDQGLQFLIQYYNGEERAKGNILERFSAQQFPDLHSELNLSSLELGDSALYFCASSVGDRVDEKLFFGSGTQLSVL.

This clonotype has only one observation. The chain combines TRBV4-3 with TRBJ2-7; no reliable D call. The germline V gene encodes CDR1 LGHNA and CDR2 YSLEER. Trimming removed 4 bases at V and 3 bases at J, with 16 bases between. The CDR3 consists of 15 residues. In DNA, the CDR3 is TGCGCCAGCAGCCTCGTCCAGGCGTCGGTCTACGAGCAGTACTTC. This codes for CASSLVQASVYEQYF.

The chain carries TRBV29-1 and TRBJ2-7; tentative D call: TRBD1 (5 bases). The V gene lost 7 bases and the J gene lost 2 bases, with 12 bases spanning the gap. The CDR3 contains 12 residues. Germline CDR1 and CDR2: SQVTM and ANQGSEA. The CDR3 reads CSGFDSTYEQYF. The CDR3 region has the DNA TGCAGCGGTTTCGACAGTACCTACGAGCAGTACTTC.

The V and J genes are TRBV9 and TRBJ1-1; a weak D match, TRBD1 (5 bases). The CDR3 totals 14 residues. Germline assignment: CDR1 SGDLS and CDR2 YYNGEE. V dropped 0 bases and J dropped 4 bases, with 10 bases sitting between them. The CDR3 region has the DNA TGTGCCAGCAGCGTAGCCGGGGGAGGCACTGAAGCTTTCTTT. Its protein product is CASSVAGGGTEAFF.

The chain has TRBV4-1 and TRBJ2-5, with no clear D. The CDR3 is 13 amino acids. CDR1 is MGHRA and CDR2 is YSYEKL in the germline V gene. Trimming pared 1 base from V and 5 bases from J, leaving 8 bases between. CDR3 nucleotide sequence: TGCGCCAGCAGCCAAGGTGTCCTTGAGACCCAGTACTTC. Amino acids: CASSQGVLETQYF.

The V gene is TRBV29-1, the J gene TRBJ1-1; no clear D. The germline V gene has CDR1 SQVTM and CDR2 ANQGSEA. Trimming removed 7 bases from V and 4 bases from J, with 22 bases in between. This CDR3 comprises 15 residues. CDR3 in DNA: TGCAGCGCTCGATTTCAGCGTACTAAGGGCACTGAAGCTTTCTTT. Protein sequence: CSARFQRTKGTEAFF.

The chain joins TRBV19 to TRBJ1-5; 7 nucleotides line up with TRBD1. CDR3 length: 14 residues. Germline CDR1 and CDR2: LNHDA and SQIVND (reference sequence). V gave up 8 bases and J gave up 4 bases; unmatched junction bases: 8. CDR3 DNA sequence: TGTGCCAGTGGGGCGAGGGGGCGAAATCAGCCCCAGCATTTT. Encoded protein: CASGARGRNQPQHF.

The genes are TRBV5-1 and TRBJ1-2; tentative D call: TRBD1 (5 bases). This CDR3 contains 13 residues. Trimming removed 4 bases at V and 4 bases at J, with 11 bases between. The germline CDR1 and CDR2 sequences are SGHRS and YFSETQ. Here the CDR3 reads CASSLRDFYGYTF. In DNA form, the CDR3 reads TGCGCCAGCAGCCTTCGGGACTTCTATGGCTACACCTTC. Full variable domain (remainder filled in from reference TRBV5-1 and TRBJ1-2): KAGVTQTPRYLIKTRGQQVTLSCSPISGHRSVSWYQQTPGQGLQFLFEYFSETQRNKGNFPGRFSGRQFSNSRSEMNVSTLELGDSALYLCASSLRDFYGYTFGSGTRLTVV.

The chain joins TRBV30 to TRBJ2-7; D uncertain. Trimming stripped 8 bases from V and 3 bases from J, with 14 bases between. The CDR3 extends over 12 amino acids. Germline V gives CDR1 GTSNPN, CDR2 SVGIG (reference sequence). The CDR3 DNA follows: TGTGCCCGGAAAGGCGGTCTCTACGAGCAGTACTTC. Protein: CARKGGLYEQYF.

The chain couples TRBV18 to TRBJ2-7, with 7 bases identical to TRBD1. CDR1 and CDR2 (germline): KGHSH, LQKENI. V dropped 4 bases and J dropped 0; count of bases not matched to a gene: 3. The length of the CDR3 is 14 residues. The CDR3 nucleotides are TGTGCCAGCTCACGGACAGGAAACTCCTACGAGCAGTACTTC. This encodes CASSRTGNSYEQYF.

V is TRBV20-1 and J is TRBJ2-5; TRBD2 matches at 16 bases. The CDR3 runs 16 residues. Germline V gene sequence: CDR1 DFQATT, CDR2 SNEGSKA (reference sequence). J gave up 4 bases and V 6 bases, and 8 bases lay outside the gene matches. The CDR3 spells CSAESGTSGRGETQYF. The CDR3 DNA reads as TGCAGTGCAGAATCCGGGACTAGCGGGAGGGGAGAGACCCAGTACTTC.

V is TRBV5-1 and J is TRBJ2-3; D call uncertain. There are 12 residues in the CDR3. Deletions cut 3 bases from V and 6 bases from J, with 8 bases between. Per germline, CDR1 SGHRS and CDR2 YFSETQ. The CDR3 nucleotides are TGCGCCAGCAGCTATAGTGAGGATACGCAGTATTTT. Translation: CASSYSEDTQYF.